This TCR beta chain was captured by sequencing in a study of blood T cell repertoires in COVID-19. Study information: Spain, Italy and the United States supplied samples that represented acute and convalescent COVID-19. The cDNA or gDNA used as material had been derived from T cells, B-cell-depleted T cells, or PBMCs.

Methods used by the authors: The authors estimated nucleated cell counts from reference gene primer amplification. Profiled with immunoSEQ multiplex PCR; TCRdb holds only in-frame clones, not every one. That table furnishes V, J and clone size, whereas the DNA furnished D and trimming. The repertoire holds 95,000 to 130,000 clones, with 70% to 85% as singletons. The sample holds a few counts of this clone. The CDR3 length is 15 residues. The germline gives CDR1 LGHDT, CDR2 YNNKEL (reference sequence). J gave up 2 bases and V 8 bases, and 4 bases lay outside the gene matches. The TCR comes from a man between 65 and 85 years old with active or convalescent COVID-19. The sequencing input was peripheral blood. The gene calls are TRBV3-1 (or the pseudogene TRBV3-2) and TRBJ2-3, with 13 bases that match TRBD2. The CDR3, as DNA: TGTGCCAGCCACGGGACTAGCGGGAACACAGATACGCAGTATTTT. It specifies CASHGTSGNTDTQYF.